The 29 T cell receptor beta chains below come from one sample, sequenced in a study of blood T cells in healthy people across ages. Alongside a J-beta primer mix, a sample-barcoded 5' primer served in a second PCR lasting roughly 7 to 11 cycles. TCRdb analysed the 5' RACE reads with MiXCR anew, one entry per CDR3 protein. The table shows fewer than 800,000 distinct CDR3 sequences, with about 30% occurring only once. The sequencing sample was made of blood. Receptors were obtained from a woman older than 75 in good health.

This clonotype was found a few times. This chain connects TRBV20-1 to TRBJ1-4, with 8 positions matching TRBD1. Germline CDR1 reads DFQATT; CDR2 reads SNEGSKA (reference sequence). Trimming took 5 bases from V and 4 from J; bases not matched to a gene: 3. The CDR3 is 13 amino acids. The CDR3 region has the DNA TGCAGTGCTCCCGGACAGGGTAATGAAAAACTGTTTTTT. Amino acid sequence: CSAPGQGNEKLFF.

The CDR3 spells CASSQEAYSYEQYF. The CDR3 nucleotides are TGCGCCAGCAGCCAAGAGGCCTATTCCTACGAGCAGTACTTC. This sequence joins TRBV4-3 and TRBJ2-7, with no clear D. Per the germline V gene, CDR1 is LGHNA and CDR2 is YSLEER. The length of the CDR3 is 14 residues. Trimming pared 0 bases from V and 1 base from J, leaving 7 bases between.

This clonotype was detected a few times. The genes are TRBV20-1 and TRBJ2-1; 9 bases are a match to TRBD2. The V gene's germline CDR1 is DFQATT and CDR2 SNEGSKA (reference sequence). CDR3 length equals 16 residues. Trimming at V came to 1 base and at J to 7 bases, leaving 11 bases not matched to a gene. The CDR3 loop reads CSARGGSGGLLNEQFF. For the CDR3, the DNA is TGCAGTGCTAGAGGGGGTAGCGGGGGCCTTTTAAATGAGCAGTTCTTC.

A remark on this clonotype: Given a much more abundant clone one base away, this may be a read error. CDR3 loop: CAIRWGGSYNEQYF. CDR3 sequence (DNA): TGTGCCATCAGATGGGGGGGCTCCTACAATGAGCAGTACTTC. This rearrangement joins TRBV10-3 to TRBJ2-1, with D tentatively TRBD2 (7 bases). The J call could be wrong; TRBJ2-7 is a better fit for the DNA end. Germline CDR1 is ENHRY and CDR2 is SYGVKD. This CDR3 has 14 residues.

This clonotype was counted many times. The CDR3 DNA follows: TGTGCCACCGGCGGGGACAGGGCCCTTTCCTATGGCTACACCTTC. Translated, it gives CATGGDRALSYGYTF. The chain links TRBV15 to TRBJ1-2, with TRBD1 identical over 9 bases. The CDR3 sequence is 15 residues long. After removal of 8 bases from V and 4 bases from J, the junction contained 11 bases not matched to a gene. Germline V gives CDR1 LNHNV, CDR2 YYDKDF (reference sequence).

Details on this clonotype: Since a much larger clone is just one base distant, this may be a read error. This chain joins TRBV5-1 and TRBJ2-7, with 7 bases aligning to TRBD1. The CDR3 extends over 13 amino acids. The V gene end was trimmed by 7 bases and the J gene end by 2 bases; junction bases not matched to a gene: 6. Looked up from germline, CDR1 is SGHRS and CDR2 is YFSETQ. For the CDR3, the DNA is TGCGCCAGCTACCGGGACAGACCCTACGAGCAGTACTTC. Its translation: CASYRDRPYEQYF.

Regarding this clonotype: This sequence may be a read error, since a much larger clone differs from it by one base. This chain joins TRBV5-1 and TRBJ2-1, with 9 bases that match TRBD2. CDR3 length equals 15 residues. Per germline, CDR1 SGHRS and CDR2 YFSETQ. V was pared by 1 base and J by 5 bases, with 4 bases of the junction left unmatched. The CDR3 DNA sequence: TGCGCCAGCAGCTTGCCAGCGGGGGGTGACAATGAGCAGTTCTTC. Its translation: CASSLPAGGDNEQFF.

The J gene is TRBJ2-3, the V gene TRBV24-1; 11 positions agree with TRBD2. Trimming cost V 2 bases and J 9 bases; bases outside gene matches: 6. The CDR3 spans 15 residues. Germline V gene data show CDR1 as KGHDR and CDR2 as SFDVKD. In DNA form, the CDR3 reads TGTGCCACCAGTGATTCGGGACTAGCGGCACGGACGCAGTATTTT. This translates into CATSDSGLAARTQYF.

This sequence joins TRBV5-1 and TRBJ1-1, with no clear D. The CDR3 covers 14 residues. Germline CDR1 SGHRS, CDR2 YFSETQ. Between the trimmed V and J ends, which lost 4 bases and 0 bases, there was a span of 10 bases. CDR3 sequence (DNA): TGCGCCAGCAGCCCCATGGGTCTGAACACTGAAGCTTTCTTT. It encodes CASSPMGLNTEAFF.

This clonotype was recorded at least ten times. The chain recombines TRBV18 with TRBJ2-7; 9 bases are a match to TRBD2. This CDR3 spans 16 amino acids. With V trimmed by 2 bases and J by 6 bases, 11 bases remained unmatched. CDR1 and CDR2 (germline): KGHSH, LQKENI. Here the CDR3 reads CASSPALAGSGSEQYF. The CDR3 DNA reads as TGTGCCAGCTCACCAGCTCTAGCGGGGTCGGGTTCCGAGCAGTACTTC.

This clonotype was detected many times. V is TRBV7-8 and J is TRBJ1-6; 7 nucleotides match TRBD1. Looked up from germline, CDR1 is SGHVS and CDR2 is FQNEAQ. The CDR3 has 14 amino acids. Unmatched junction bases numbered 5, after V lost 0 bases and J lost 12 bases. CDR3 region: CASSLAGQFGPLHF. CDR3 DNA sequence: TGTGCCAGCAGCTTAGCGGGACAGTTTGGACCCCTCCACTTT.

This clonotype occurred many times. The chain is built from TRBV20-1 and TRBJ2-3; D gene ambiguous. Germline CDR1 DFQATT, CDR2 SNEGSKA (reference sequence). The V end lost 3 bases, the J end lost 0 bases, and 7 bases lay between the germline ends. The CDR3 totals 13 residues. The chain's CDR3 is CSASLVSTDTQYF. The CDR3 DNA sequence: TGCAGTGCTAGCTTAGTAAGCACAGATACGCAGTATTTT.

The V call is TRBV7-9, the J call TRBJ2-1; 8 bases fit TRBD2. Unmatched junction bases numbered 19, after V lost 7 bases and J lost 8 bases. The length of the CDR3 is 17 residues. Germline CDR1 is SEHNR and CDR2 is FQNEAQ (reference sequence). This chain's CDR3 is CASIPDHGIAGCDEQFF. In nucleotides, the CDR3 is TGTGCCAGCATCCCAGACCACGGCATAGCGGGGTGCGATGAGCAGTTCTTC.

In its sample, this clonotype was seen many times. J is TRBJ1-5 and V is TRBV20-1, with D maybe TRBD1 (6 bases). Trimming pared 4 bases from V and 6 bases from J, leaving 13 bases between. Per the germline V gene, CDR1 is DFQATT and CDR2 is SNEGSKA (reference sequence). The CDR3 totals 13 residues. The chain's CDR3 is CSANQGRTQPQHF. CDR3 nucleotide sequence: TGCAGTGCTAACCAGGGGAGGACTCAGCCCCAGCATTTT.

With regard to this clonotype: The junction departs from the called germline gene at one end, perhaps through a read error. V and J are TRBV20-1 and TRBJ1-1, with TRBD1 identical over 10 bases. CDR1 is DFQATT and CDR2 is SNEGSKA in the germline V gene (reference sequence). CDR3 length equals 18 residues. The CDR3 DNA sequence: TGCAGTGTTAGAGACAGACGGACAGGGGGAGGGCGAGTTACTGAAGCTTTCTTT. This encodes CSVRDRRTGGGRVTEAFF.

Of note for this clonotype: A much larger clone is a single base away; this may be a read error. This chain links TRBV5-1 with TRBJ2-7; 8 nucleotides align to TRBD1. V was clipped by 7 bases and J by 2 bases; unmatched bases: 11. This CDR3 contains 15 residues. The germline V gene encodes CDR1 SGHRS and CDR2 YFSETQ. DNA for the CDR3: TGCGCCAGCGGCTGGACAGGGACCATACCCTACGAGCAGTACTTC. As protein: CASGWTGTIPYEQYF.

The chain combines TRBV2 with TRBJ2-5, with D unresolved. Looked up from germline, CDR1 is SNHLY and CDR2 is FYNNEI. This CDR3 is built from 14 residues. The V and J ends lost 6 bases and 8 bases respectively, with 19 bases between them. In nucleotides, the CDR3 is TGTGCCAGCAGCCCTCTGACTGCTCTAAAAACCCAGTACTTC. Encoded protein: CASSPLTALKTQYF.

This clonotype has a count of ten or more. This sequence joins TRBV12-3 or TRBV12-4 and TRBJ2-1, with TRBD1 matching 8 bases. The V segment lost 4 bases and the J segment 2 bases; nucleotides outside the gene matches: 4. The CDR3 has 15 residues. The CDR3 DNA reads as TGTGCCAGCAGTTCGGACAGGGTTACCTACAATGAGCAGTTCTTC. It translates to CASSSDRVTYNEQFF.

This clonotype was seen many times. This sequence joins TRBV7-9 and TRBJ1-2; 9 nucleotides match TRBD1. The CDR3 sequence is 15 residues long. With V trimmed by 4 bases and J by 2 bases, 5 bases remained unmatched. CDR1 and CDR2 from the germline V gene are SEHNR and FQNEAQ (reference sequence). The CDR3 sequence: CASSSGQGKNYGYTF. As DNA, the CDR3 is TGTGCCAGCAGCTCGGGACAGGGAAAAAACTATGGCTACACCTTC.

This clonotype was recorded many times. This chain links TRBV9 with TRBJ2-5, with D possibly matching TRBD1 (5 bases). The V gene's germline CDR1 is SGDLS and CDR2 YYNGEE. V lost 4 bases to trimming and J lost 5 bases, with 15 bases between them. The length of the CDR3 is 14 residues. The CDR3 DNA reads TGTGCCAGCAGCCCCCTAGGGGTGGTCGAGACCCAGTACTTC. It specifies CASSPLGVVETQYF.

The sample holds a few counts of this clonotype. The rearrangement links TRBV15 to TRBJ1-1, with D uncertain. V was trimmed by 0 bases and J by 9 bases, leaving 11 bases between them. Germline V lookup: CDR1 LNHNV, CDR2 YYDKDF (reference sequence). There are 13 residues in the CDR3. The CDR3, as DNA: TGTGCCACCAGCAGAGATGCGGCAGCTAAAGCTTTCTTT. It encodes CATSRDAAAKAFF.

This chain uses TRBV13 with TRBJ2-7, with 7 positions matching TRBD1. The CDR3 consists of 14 residues. Germline assignment: CDR1 PRHDT and CDR2 FYEKMQ (reference sequence). The J segment lost 2 bases and the V segment lost 5 bases, leaving 6 bases of the junction unmatched. Here the CDR3 reads CASSTRQGTYEQYF. CDR3 DNA sequence: TGTGCCAGCAGCACACGACAGGGTACCTACGAGCAGTACTTC.

This clonotype was seen repeatedly, ten times or more. The chain recombines TRBV6-1 with TRBJ2-7; D is ambiguous. Trimming removed 3 bases at V and 5 bases at J, with 11 bases between. The CDR3 runs to 13 residues. Per the germline V gene, CDR1 is MNHNS and CDR2 is SASEGT. The CDR3 region has the DNA TGTGCCAGCAGTGACAGTCTCTTCCACGAGCAGTACTTC. This encodes CASSDSLFHEQYF.

This chain connects TRBV24-1 to TRBJ2-6; 9 positions agree with TRBD1. The V and J ends lost 9 bases and 2 bases, in that order; junction bases with no gene match: 10. Germline V gives CDR1 KGHDR, CDR2 SFDVKD. The CDR3 is 17 amino acids. CDR3 sequence (DNA): TGTGCCACCGCTGTCCGGGGACAGGGCCCTGGGGCCAACGTCCTGACTTTC. Its translation: CATAVRGQGPGANVLTF.

This clonotype was picked up many times. CDR3 sequence: CASSQGVLAGADTQYF. The DNA of the CDR3 is TGTGCCAGCAGCCAAGGGGTCCTAGCGGGGGCAGATACGCAGTATTTT. This chain links TRBV3-1 with TRBJ2-3; 10 bases are a match to TRBD2. Germline CDR1 and CDR2: LGHDT and YNNKEL (reference sequence). The trim removed 1 base at V and 4 bases at J, leaving 5 bases unmatched. CDR3 length: 16 amino acids.

This clonotype was observed many times. This chain links TRBV20-1 with TRBJ1-2; TRBD1 is a possible D gene (5 bases). Germline V gene lookup returns CDR1 DFQATT and CDR2 SNEGSKA (reference sequence). V lost 2 bases, J lost 4 bases, and 14 bases lay in between. The CDR3 is 14 residues long. The CDR3 is CSARIGAPSYGYTF. The DNA of the CDR3 is TGCAGTGCTAGAATCGGGGCGCCGTCCTATGGCTACACCTTC.

As to this clonotype: At one end the junction does not follow the germline gene, possibly because of a read error. The chain couples TRBV12-3 or TRBV12-4 to TRBJ2-3, with 12 bases identical to TRBD2. This CDR3 has 15 residues. For the CDR3, the DNA is TGTGCCAGCAGTAGACTAGCGGGGGTGACAGATATGCAGTATTTT. Protein sequence: CASSRLAGVTDMQYF.

This clonotype occurred many times. The V and J genes are TRBV5-6 and TRBJ2-1; possible D gene TRBD1, 6 bases. Deletions cut 6 bases from V and 6 bases from J, with 16 bases between. This CDR3 is 14 amino acids long. CDR1 is SGHDT and CDR2 is YYEEEE in the germline V gene. The CDR3 region has the DNA TGTGCCAGCATGGTTTGGGGGCGTGGCAATGAGCAGTTCTTC. Protein: CASMVWGRGNEQFF.

Turning to this clonotype: A much larger clone is a single base away; this may be a read error. The rearrangement uses TRBV9 and TRBJ2-3; 9 bases fit TRBD2. The CDR3 runs to 19 residues. Germline CDR1 is SGDLS and CDR2 is YYNGEE. The CDR3 DNA reads as TGTGCCACCAGCCCCAGTGGGCTAGCGGGGATCCCTAGCACAGATACGCAGTATTTT. Amino acid sequence: CATSPSGLAGIPSTDTQYF.